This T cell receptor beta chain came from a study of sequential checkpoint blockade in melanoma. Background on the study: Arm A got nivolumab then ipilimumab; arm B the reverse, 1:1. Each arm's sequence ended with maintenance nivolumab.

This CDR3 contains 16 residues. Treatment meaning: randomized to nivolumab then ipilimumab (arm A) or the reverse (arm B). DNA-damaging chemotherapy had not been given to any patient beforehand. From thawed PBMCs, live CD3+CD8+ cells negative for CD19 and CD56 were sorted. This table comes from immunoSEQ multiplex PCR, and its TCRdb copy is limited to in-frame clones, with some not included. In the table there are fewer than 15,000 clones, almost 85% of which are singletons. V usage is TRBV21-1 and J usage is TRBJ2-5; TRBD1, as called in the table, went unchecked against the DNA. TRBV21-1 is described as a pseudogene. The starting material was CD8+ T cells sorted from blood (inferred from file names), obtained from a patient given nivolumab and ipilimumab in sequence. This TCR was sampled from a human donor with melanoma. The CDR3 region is CASSKHRDSKFGTQYF. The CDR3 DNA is TGTGCCAGCAGCAAACACCGGGACAGTAAATTTGGGACCCAGTACTTC.